The source of this T cell receptor (beta chain) is a study of regulatory T cells in long-lasting Graves disease. CDR3-region Arm-PCR and iRepertoire HTBI primers produced the TCR beta libraries. TCRdb independently ran MiXCR on the multiplex PCR reads; one entry per CDR3 protein. The sample has about 440,000 distinct CDR3 sequences; 16% are singletons. Germline V CDR1 and CDR2: LNHNV, YYDKDF (reference sequence). This CDR3 comprises 13 residues. V gave up 1 base and J gave up 4 bases, with 8 bases separating them. Indicated time point: newly diagnosed GD, antithyroid drugs for less than 3 months. Scientists built the TCR library using RNA that was extracted from PBMCs. The same specimen was also included in a second study, on T cells in Graves' hyperthyroidism and ophthalmopathy.

This chain links TRBV15 with TRBJ2-7; D gene ambiguous. This clonotype was sampled from a woman in her twenties or thirties with Graves disease. The sequencing here drew on peripheral blood mononuclear cells (PBMCs), taken at new diagnosis, from a patient treated with antithyroid drugs. DNA of the CDR3: TGTGCCACCAGCAGAGCCGACTCTTACGAGCAGTACTTC. It encodes CATSRADSYEQYF.